This T cell receptor beta chain originates from a study of shared clonotypes between healthy human individuals. About the research overall: Every donor yielded three CD4 naive, three CD4 memory, two CD8 naive and one CD8 memory plate. Study-wide findings and caveats: Rarefaction curves obtained for sorted subsets showed sequencing incomplete despite large depth. Roughly 4.6% of naive CD4 clonotypes were common to four donors.

Germline CDR1 and CDR2: SEHNR and FQNEAQ (reference sequence). The CDR3 totals 13 residues. The J segment lost 8 bases and the V segment lost 5 bases, leaving 5 bases of the junction unmatched. Sequencing was performed with immunoSEQ multiplex PCR; in TCRdb, only in-frame clones are kept and a portion is missing. The table shows millions of clones, with approximately 95% occurring only once. As regards this clone: Its antigen is currently unknown.

Material: naive CD4+ T cells from PBMCs. As to subset: CD45RA+ positively selected. The sequence was obtained from a young man in good health. Some clones in this sample may be carry-over from other donors' samples. The rearrangement links TRBV7-9 to TRBJ1-2; 10 nucleotides line up with TRBD1. This CDR3 reads CASSRDRGPGYTF. The CDR3, as DNA: TGTGCCAGCAGCCGCGACAGGGGGCCAGGCTACACCTTC. The full variable domain, in which reference TRBV7-9 and TRBJ1-2 provide the parts outside the CDR3, is DTGVSQNPRHKITKRGQNVTFRCDPISEHNRLYWYRQTLGQGPEFLTYFQNEAQLEKSRLLSDRFSAERPKGSFSTLEIQRTEQGDSAMYLCASSRDRGPGYTFGSGTRLTVV.